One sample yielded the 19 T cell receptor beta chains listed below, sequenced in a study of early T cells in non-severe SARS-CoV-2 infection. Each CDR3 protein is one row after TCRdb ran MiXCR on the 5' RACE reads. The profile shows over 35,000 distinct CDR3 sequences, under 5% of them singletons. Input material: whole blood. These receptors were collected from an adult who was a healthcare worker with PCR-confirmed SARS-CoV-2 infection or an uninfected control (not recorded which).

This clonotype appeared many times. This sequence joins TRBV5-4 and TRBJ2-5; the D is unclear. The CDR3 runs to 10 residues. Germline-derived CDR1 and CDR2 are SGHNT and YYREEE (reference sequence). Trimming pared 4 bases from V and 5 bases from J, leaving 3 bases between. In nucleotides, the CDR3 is TGTGCCAGCAGCGGCGAGACCCAGTACTTC. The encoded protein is CASSGETQYF.

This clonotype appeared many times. For the CDR3, the DNA is TGTGCCAGCAGCTTAGGAAGAGACAGTTACTACGAGCAGTACTTC. Protein product: CASSLGRDSYYEQYF. The chain has TRBV11-2 and TRBJ2-7, with D tentatively TRBD1 (5 bases). Trimming left V 1 base short and J 3 bases short, with 13 bases between. The CDR3 is 15 amino acids. The germline V gene has CDR1 SGHAT and CDR2 FQNNGV.

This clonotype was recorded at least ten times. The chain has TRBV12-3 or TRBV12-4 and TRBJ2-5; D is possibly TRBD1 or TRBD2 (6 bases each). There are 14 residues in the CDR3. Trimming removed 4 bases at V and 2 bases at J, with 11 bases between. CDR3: CASSSGAEQETQYF. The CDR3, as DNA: TGTGCCAGCAGTTCGGGGGCAGAGCAAGAGACCCAGTACTTC.

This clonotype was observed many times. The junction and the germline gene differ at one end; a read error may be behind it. The CDR3 coding sequence is TGCAGTGCAAGAGGGGACAGCCTAATCAATTCACCCCTCCACTTT. Translated: CSARGDSLINSPLHF. J is TRBJ1-6 and V is TRBV20-1, with 7 bases fitting TRBD1. Germline CDR1 reads DFQATT; CDR2 reads SNEGSKA (reference sequence). CDR3 size: 15 residues.

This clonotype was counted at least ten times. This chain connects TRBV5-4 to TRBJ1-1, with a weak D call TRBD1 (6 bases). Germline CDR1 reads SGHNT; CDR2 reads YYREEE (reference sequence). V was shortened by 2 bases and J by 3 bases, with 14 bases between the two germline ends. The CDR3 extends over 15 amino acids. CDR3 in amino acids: CASSFSYRDYTEAFF. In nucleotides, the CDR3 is TGTGCCAGCAGCTTTAGTTACAGGGATTACACTGAAGCTTTCTTT.

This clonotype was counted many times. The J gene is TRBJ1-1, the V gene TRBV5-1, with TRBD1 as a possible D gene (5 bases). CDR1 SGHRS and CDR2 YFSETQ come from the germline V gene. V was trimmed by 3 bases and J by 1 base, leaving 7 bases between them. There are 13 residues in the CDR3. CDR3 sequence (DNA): TGCGCCAGCAGCTGGGGGGAGAACACTGAAGCTTTCTTT. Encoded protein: CASSWGENTEAFF.

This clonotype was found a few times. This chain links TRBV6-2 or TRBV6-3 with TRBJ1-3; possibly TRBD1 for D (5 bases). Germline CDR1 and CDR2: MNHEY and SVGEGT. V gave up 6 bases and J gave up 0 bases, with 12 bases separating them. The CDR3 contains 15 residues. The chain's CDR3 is CASRDMTISGNTIYF. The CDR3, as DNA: TGTGCCAGCAGGGACATGACGATCTCTGGAAACACCATATATTTT.

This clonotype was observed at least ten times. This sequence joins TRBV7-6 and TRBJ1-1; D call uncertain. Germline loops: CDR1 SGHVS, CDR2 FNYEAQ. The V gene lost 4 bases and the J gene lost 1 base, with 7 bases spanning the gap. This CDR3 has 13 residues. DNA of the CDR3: TGTGCCAGCAGCTCCAGAGGGAACACTGAAGCTTTCTTT. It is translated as CASSSRGNTEAFF.

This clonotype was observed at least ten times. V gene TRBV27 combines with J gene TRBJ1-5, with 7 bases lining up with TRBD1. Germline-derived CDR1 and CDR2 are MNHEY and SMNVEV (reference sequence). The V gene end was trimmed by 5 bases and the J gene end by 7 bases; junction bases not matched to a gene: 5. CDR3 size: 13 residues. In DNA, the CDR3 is TGTGCCAGCAGTCCCCAGGGGGGGCAGCCCCAGCATTTT. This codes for CASSPQGGQPQHF.

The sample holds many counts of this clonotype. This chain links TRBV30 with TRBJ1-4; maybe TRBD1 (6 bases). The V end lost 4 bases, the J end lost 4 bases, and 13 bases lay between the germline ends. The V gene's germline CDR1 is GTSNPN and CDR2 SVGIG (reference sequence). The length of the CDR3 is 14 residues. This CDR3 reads CAWNPGQVNEKLFF. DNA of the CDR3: TGTGCCTGGAATCCGGGACAAGTTAATGAAAAACTGTTTTTT.

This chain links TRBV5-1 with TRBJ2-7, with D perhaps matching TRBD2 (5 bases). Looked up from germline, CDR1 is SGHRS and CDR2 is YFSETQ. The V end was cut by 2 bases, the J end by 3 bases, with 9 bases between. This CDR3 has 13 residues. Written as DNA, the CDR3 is TGCGCCAGCAGCTTAGCGGAAAGCTACGAGCAGTACTTC. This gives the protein CASSLAESYEQYF.

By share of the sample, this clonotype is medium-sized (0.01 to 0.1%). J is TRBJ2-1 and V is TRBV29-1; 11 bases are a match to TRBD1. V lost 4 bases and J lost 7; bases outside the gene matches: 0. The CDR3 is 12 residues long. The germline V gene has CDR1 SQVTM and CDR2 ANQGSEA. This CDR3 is CSVGDRGNEQFF. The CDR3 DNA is TGCAGCGTTGGGGACAGGGGGAATGAGCAGTTCTTC.

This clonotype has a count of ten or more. CDR3 bases: TGTGCCAGCAGTTTGCGGAACACAGATACGCAGTATTTT. Translated, it gives CASSLRNTDTQYF. The genes are TRBV12-3 or TRBV12-4 and TRBJ2-3, with D unresolved. There are 13 residues in the CDR3. The germline V and J ends were trimmed by 3 bases and 2 bases, with 6 bases remaining between them.

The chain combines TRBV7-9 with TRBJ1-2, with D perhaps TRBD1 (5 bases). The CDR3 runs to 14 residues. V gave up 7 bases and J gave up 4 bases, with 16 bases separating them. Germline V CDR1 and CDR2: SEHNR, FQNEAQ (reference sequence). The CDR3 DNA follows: TGTGCCAGCAACCGGGACGGTACCTTCTATGGCTACACCTTC. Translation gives CASNRDGTFYGYTF.

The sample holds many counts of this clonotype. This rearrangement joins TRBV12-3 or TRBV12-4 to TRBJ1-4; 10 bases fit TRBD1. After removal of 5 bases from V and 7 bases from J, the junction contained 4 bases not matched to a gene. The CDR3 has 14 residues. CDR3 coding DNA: TGTGCCAGCAGTGACAGGGGGCGCGGTGAAAAACTGTTTTTT. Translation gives CASSDRGRGEKLFF.

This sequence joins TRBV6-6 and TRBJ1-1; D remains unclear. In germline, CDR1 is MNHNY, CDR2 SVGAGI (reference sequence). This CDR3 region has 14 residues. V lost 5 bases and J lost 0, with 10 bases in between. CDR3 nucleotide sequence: TGTGCCAGCAGTCCGGAGCACATGAACACTGAAGCTTTCTTT. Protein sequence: CASSPEHMNTEAFF.

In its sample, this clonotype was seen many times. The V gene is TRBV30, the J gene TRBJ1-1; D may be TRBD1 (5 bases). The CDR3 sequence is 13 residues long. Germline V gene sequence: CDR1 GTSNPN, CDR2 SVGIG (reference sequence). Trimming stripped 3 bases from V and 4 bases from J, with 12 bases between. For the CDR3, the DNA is TGTGCCTGGAGGACGCGCCAGGGCACTGAAGCTTTCTTT. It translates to CAWRTRQGTEAFF.

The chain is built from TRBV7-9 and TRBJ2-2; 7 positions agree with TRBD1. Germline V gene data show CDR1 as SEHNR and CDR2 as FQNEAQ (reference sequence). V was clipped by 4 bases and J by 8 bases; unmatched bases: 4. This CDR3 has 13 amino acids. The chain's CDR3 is CASSSQGPGELFF. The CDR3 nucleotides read TGTGCCAGCAGCTCACAGGGGCCGGGGGAGCTGTTTTTT.

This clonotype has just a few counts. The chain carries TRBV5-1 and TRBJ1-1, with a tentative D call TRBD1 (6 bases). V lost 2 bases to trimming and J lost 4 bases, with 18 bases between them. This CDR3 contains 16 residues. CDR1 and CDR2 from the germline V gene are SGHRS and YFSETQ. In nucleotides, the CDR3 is TGCGCCAGCAGCTTAAAGCCAGGGGCGGGGAGCACTGAAGCTTTCTTT. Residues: CASSLKPGAGSTEAFF.